The source of this TCR beta chain is a study of OX40 agonist ivuxolimab in advanced cancers. Study in general: Patients were dosed intravenously with ivuxolimab at 0.01 to 10 mg/kg every 2 weeks. Of the participants, under 50% had some prior anti-PD-1, anti-PD-L1 or anti-CTLA-4 therapy, which was allowed.

TCRdb keeps only in-frame clones here, not all; method: immunoSEQ multiplex PCR. The table lists some 100,000 clones, around 90% of them singletons. CDR3 length: 20 residues. From germline, CDR1 is SGHRS and CDR2 YFSETQ. V was trimmed by 0 bases and J by 3 bases, leaving 25 bases between them. The chain has TRBV5-1 and TRBJ2-4, with D perhaps TRBD1 (7 bases). Sample: CD4+ or CD8+ T cells sorted from blood, taken in a trial of the OX40 agonist ivuxolimab. The clonotype comes from an adult with an advanced solid tumor such as melanoma, head and neck, liver or kidney cancer. For the CDR3, the DNA is TGCGCCAGCAGCTTGGCCCCCGGGACAGCCTCGGGGGTAGACAAAAACATTCAGTACTTC. This encodes CASSLAPGTASGVDKNIQYF. Based on the CDR3 plus reference TRBV5-1 and TRBJ2-4, the full variable domain is KAGVTQTPRYLIKTRGQQVTLSCSPISGHRSVSWYQQTPGQGLQFLFEYFSETQRNKGNFPGRFSGRQFSNSRSEMNVSTLELGDSALYLCASSLAPGTASGVDKNIQYFGAGTRLSVL.